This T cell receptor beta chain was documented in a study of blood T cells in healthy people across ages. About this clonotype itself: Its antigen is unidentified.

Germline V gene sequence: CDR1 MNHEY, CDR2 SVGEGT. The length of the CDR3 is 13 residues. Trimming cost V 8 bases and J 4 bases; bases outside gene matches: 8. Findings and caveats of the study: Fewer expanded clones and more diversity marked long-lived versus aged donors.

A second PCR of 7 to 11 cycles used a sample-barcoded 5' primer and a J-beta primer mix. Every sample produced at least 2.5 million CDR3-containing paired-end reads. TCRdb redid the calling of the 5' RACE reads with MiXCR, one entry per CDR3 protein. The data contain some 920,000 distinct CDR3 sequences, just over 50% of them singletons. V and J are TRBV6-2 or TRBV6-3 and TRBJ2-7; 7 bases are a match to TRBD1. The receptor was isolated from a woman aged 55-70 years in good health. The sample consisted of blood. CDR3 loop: CASRWTGRYEQYF. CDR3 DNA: TGTGCCAGCCGATGGACAGGCCGGTACGAGCAGTACTTC.